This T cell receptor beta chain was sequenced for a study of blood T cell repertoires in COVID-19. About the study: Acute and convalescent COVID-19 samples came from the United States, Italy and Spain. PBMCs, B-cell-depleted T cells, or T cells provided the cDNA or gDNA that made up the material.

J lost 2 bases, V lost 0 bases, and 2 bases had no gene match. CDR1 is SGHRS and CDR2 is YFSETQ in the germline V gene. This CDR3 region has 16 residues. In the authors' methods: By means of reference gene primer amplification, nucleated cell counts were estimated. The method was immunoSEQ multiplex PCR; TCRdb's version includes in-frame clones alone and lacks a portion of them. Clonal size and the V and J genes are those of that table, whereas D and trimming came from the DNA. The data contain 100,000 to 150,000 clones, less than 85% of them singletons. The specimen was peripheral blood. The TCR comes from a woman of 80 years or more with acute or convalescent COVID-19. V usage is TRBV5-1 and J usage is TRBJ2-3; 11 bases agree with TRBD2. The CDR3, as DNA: TGCGCCAGCAGCTTGGGACTAGCGGGAAACACAGATACGCAGTATTTT. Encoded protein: CASSLGLAGNTDTQYF.